Sequencing of this T cell receptor beta chain was carried out in a study of Graves' ophthalmopathy and Graves' hyperthyroidism. Hyperthyroidism in these 18- to 65-year-old patients was newly diagnosed, lasting under 2 months. V dropped 3 bases and J dropped 0 bases, with 17 bases sitting between them. This CDR3 is built from 17 residues. Germline CDR1 is MNHEY and CDR2 is SMNVEV (reference sequence). From RNA, the CDR3 regions of TCR beta chains were amplified and sequenced. The authors performed first-round RT-PCR with HTBI primers and then a second-round multiplex PCR. TCRdb analysed the multiplex PCR reads with MiXCR anew, one entry per CDR3 protein. The data contain hundreds of thousands of distinct CDR3 sequences, about 20% of them seen just once; the ten biggest clones take up around 7%. This clonotype was observed many times.

This sequence was found in a young woman with stable Graves' hyperthyroidism. Some clones in this sample may be carry-over from other donors' samples. The sequenced sample consisted of peripheral blood. V is TRBV27 and J is TRBJ1-1, with a tentative D call TRBD1 (5 bases). The CDR3 sequence: CASSLRGEATVNTEAFF. The CDR3 DNA follows: TGTGCCAGCAGTTTGCGCGGGGAGGCGACAGTGAACACTGAAGCTTTCTTT.